The TCR beta chain under discussion was sequenced for a study of T-cell reconstitution after alpha-beta-depleted transplantation in children. Study-wide results and limits: Surviving recipient T cells and intrathymic progenitors accounted for some patients' high TCRbeta diversity at day 60. As was reported, about two months after transplant, alpha-beta T cells came from several hundred expanded graft clones. T-cell counts and diversity at one year following transplant were attributed mainly to newly produced T cells.

For this clonotype: The antigen is undetermined.

Researchers prepared the TCRbeta library using unique molecular identifiers, the study reports. TCRdb re-called the PCR reads through MiXCR, storing one row per CDR3 protein. This sample carries 530,000 or so distinct CDR3 sequences, roughly 30% of them seen once, and the ten largest clones take under 45%. This sequence originates from a boy younger than two with Wiskott-Aldrich syndrome, due to receive a stem cell transplant. The specimen was PBMCs, collected before TCRalphabeta/CD19-depleted stem cell transplant.

This CDR3 is CASSDGTGASNEKLFF. In DNA, the CDR3 is TGCGCCAGCAGCGACGGGACAGGGGCCTCTAATGAAAAACTGTTTTTT. The chain links TRBV5-1 to TRBJ1-4, with TRBD1 matching 10 bases. The CDR3 has 16 residues. Losses at the gene ends were 4 bases for V and 3 bases for J; bases not matched to a gene: 6. The germline CDR1 and CDR2 sequences are SGHRS and YFSETQ.